The 31 T cell receptor beta chains below were found in one sample sequenced in a study of shared clonotypes between healthy human individuals. Selected positively for CCR7 and CD45RO-negative, naive CD8 cells excluded terminally differentiated effector memory CD45RA+ cells. Libraries were prepared by immunoSEQ multiplex PCR; TCRdb keeps only in-frame clonotypes and omits some of them. The sample shows 800,000 to 950,000 clones, roughly 96% of them seen only once. The sequencing input was naive CD8+ T cells sorted from blood. The receptors originated from a man between 25 and 39 years old in good health.

The chain carries TRBV27 and TRBJ2-7; the match to TRBD2 covers 8 bases. Trimming removed 6 bases from V and 1 base from J; junction bases left unmatched: 11. CDR1 MNHEY and CDR2 SMNVEV come from the germline V gene (reference sequence). The CDR3 loop spans 16 amino acids. The CDR3 region is CASSYSGGPLSYEQYF. The CDR3 DNA is TGTGCCAGCAGCTACAGCGGGGGCCCACTTTCCTACGAGCAGTACTTC.

The rearrangement links TRBV4-1 to TRBJ1-2; 10 bases match TRBD1. V trimming: 1 base; J trimming: 8 bases; junction bases outside the gene matches: 7. Germline CDR1 reads MGHRA; CDR2 reads YSYEKL. The CDR3 is 15 residues long. The CDR3 loop reads CASSQVGTGDNGYTF. Written as DNA, the CDR3 is TGCGCCAGCAGCCAAGTTGGGACAGGGGATAACGGCTACACCTTC.

This clone was observed a single time. The chain is built from TRBV11-2 and TRBJ2-2; D gene ambiguous. The germline gives CDR1 SGHAT, CDR2 FQNNGV. V gave up 3 bases and J gave up 5 bases, with 7 bases separating them. The CDR3 has 13 amino acids. Written as DNA, the CDR3 is TGTGCCAGCAGCTTCGCCCCTACCGGGGAGCTGTTTTTT. The encoded protein is CASSFAPTGELFF.

This clone was counted a single time. The V call is TRBV4-1, the J call TRBJ2-7; the match to TRBD2 covers 7 bases. Germline CDR1 is MGHRA and CDR2 is YSYEKL. V gave up 1 base and J gave up 7 bases; unmatched junction bases: 10. The CDR3 sequence is 15 residues long. This CDR3 reads CASSQGRAGAGEQYF. The CDR3 bases are TGCGCCAGCAGCCAAGGCCGGGCGGGAGCGGGGGAGCAGTACTTC.

This chain uses TRBV30 with TRBJ1-1; 9 bases match TRBD1. CDR1 is GTSNPN and CDR2 is SVGIG in the germline V gene (reference sequence). V dropped 4 bases and J dropped 8; count of bases not matched to a gene: 11. CDR3 length: 14 residues. The CDR3 DNA is TGTGCCTGGACCCCACTGGGACAGGGATGGGAAGCTTTCTTT. Its translation: CAWTPLGQGWEAFF.

The V gene is TRBV18, the J gene TRBJ2-2; no reliable D call. Germline CDR1 and CDR2: KGHSH and LQKENI. This CDR3 is 16 amino acids long. V lost 5 bases and J lost 2, with 15 bases in between. The CDR3 here is CASSSRPETNTGELFF. CDR3 nucleotides: TGTGCCAGCTCATCTAGACCAGAGACTAACACCGGGGAGCTGTTTTTT.

The V and J genes are TRBV5-6 and TRBJ2-7; 8 bases align to TRBD1. The CDR3 extends over 15 amino acids. Per germline, CDR1 SGHDT and CDR2 YYEEEE. The trim removed 1 base at V and 3 bases at J, leaving 6 bases unmatched. CDR3 coding DNA: TGTGCCAGCAGCTTGCGGACAGGGACAGGCTACGAGCAGTACTTC. It codes for CASSLRTGTGYEQYF.

The J gene is TRBJ2-7, the V gene TRBV11-2; possibly TRBD2 for D (6 bases). Trimming removed 1 base at V and 3 bases at J, with 13 bases between. The length of the CDR3 is 15 residues. In germline, CDR1 is SGHAT, CDR2 FQNNGV. The CDR3 region is CASSLAAGPLYEQYF. The CDR3 DNA sequence: TGTGCCAGCAGCTTAGCAGCGGGCCCTCTCTACGAGCAGTACTTC.

The chain combines TRBV6-6 with TRBJ2-7; 9 positions agree with TRBD1. Germline V gene data show CDR1 as MNHNY and CDR2 as SVGAGI (reference sequence). CDR3 length equals 16 residues. V gave up 0 bases and J gave up 1 base; unmatched junction bases: 4. CDR3 loop: CASSYSPGQGSYEQYF. The CDR3 nucleotides are TGTGCCAGCAGTTACTCCCCGGGACAGGGTTCCTACGAGCAGTACTTC.

This chain uses TRBV7-9 with TRBJ2-7; D not resolved. This CDR3 has 12 residues. Germline V gives CDR1 SEHNR, CDR2 FQNEAQ (reference sequence). The V end was cut by 5 bases, the J end by 5 bases, with 10 bases between. The CDR3 spells CASSPTSHEQYF. The CDR3 nucleotides read TGTGCCAGCAGCCCCACGTCCCACGAGCAGTACTTC.

The gene calls are TRBV5-5 and TRBJ2-7, with 8 nucleotides matching TRBD1. Per germline, CDR1 SGHKS and CDR2 YYEKEE (reference sequence). This CDR3 has 15 residues. Germline trimming cut 7 bases from V and 3 bases from J; bases unmatched to any gene: 12. The CDR3 nucleotides read TGTGCCAGCGAAAATTCTGGACAGGGTTTCTACGAGCAGTACTTC. It specifies CASENSGQGFYEQYF. The full variable domain, its missing parts supplied by reference TRBV5-5 and TRBJ2-7, is DAGVTQSPTHLIKTRGQQVTLRCSPISGHKSVSWYQQVLGQGPQFIFQYYEKEERGRGNFPDRFSARQFPNYSSELNVNALLLGDSALYLCASENSGQGFYEQYFGPGTRLTVT.

The chain is built from TRBV7-4 and TRBJ1-5; D possibly corresponds to TRBD1 (5 bases). The CDR3 totals 16 residues. V was pared by 6 bases and J by 4 bases, with 19 bases between. The germline gives CDR1 SGHVT, CDR2 SQSDAQ. The CDR3, as DNA: TGTGCCAGCAGGGCTATAGGGGCGATGGGGAATCAGCCCCAGCATTTT. Translating gives CASRAIGAMGNQPQHF.

This chain connects TRBV7-8 to TRBJ2-4, with 10 bases fitting TRBD2. CDR1 is SGHVS and CDR2 is FQNEAQ in the germline V gene. V dropped 5 bases and J dropped 7; count of bases not matched to a gene: 5. CDR3 length equals 14 residues. The CDR3 is CASSPGLAYNIQYF. The CDR3 DNA is TGTGCCAGCAGCCCGGGACTAGCGTACAACATTCAGTACTTC.

On this clone itself: Other nucleotide sequences from this sample produce the same CDR3. The CDR3, as DNA: TGTGCCAGCAGCCTGGGGACTGACTATGGCTACACCTTC. Encoded protein: CASSLGTDYGYTF. The chain uses TRBV5-5 and TRBJ1-2, with D possibly matching TRBD1 (5 bases). The CDR3 runs 13 residues. The germline gives CDR1 SGHKS, CDR2 YYEKEE (reference sequence). V was clipped by 4 bases and J by 3 bases, with 10 bases between them. Based on the CDR3 plus reference TRBV5-5 and TRBJ1-2, the full variable domain is DAGVTQSPTHLIKTRGQQVTLRCSPISGHKSVSWYQQVLGQGPQFIFQYYEKEERGRGNFPDRFSARQFPNYSSELNVNALLLGDSALYLCASSLGTDYGYTFGSGTRLTVV.

The chain couples TRBV19 to TRBJ1-1; TRBD1 agrees at 7 bases. This CDR3 has 15 amino acids. Germline-derived CDR1 and CDR2 are LNHDA and SQIVND (reference sequence). J lost 4 bases, V lost 7 bases, and 12 bases had no gene match. The CDR3 DNA is TGTGCCAGTACTAACAGGGGCAAAGGGGGCACTGAAGCTTTCTTT. Its translation is CASTNRGKGGTEAFF.

J is TRBJ1-2 and V is TRBV7-2; 8 bases are a match to TRBD1. The CDR3 extends over 17 amino acids. The trim removed 0 bases at V and 1 base at J, leaving 7 bases unmatched. Per the germline V gene, CDR1 is SGHTA and CDR2 is FQGNSA. The CDR3 DNA reads as TGTGCCAGCAGCTTAGCGGGACAGGAAGGCGTTAACTATGGCTACACCTTC. The encoded protein is CASSLAGQEGVNYGYTF.

The rearrangement joins TRBV2 to TRBJ1-2, with 11 bases matching TRBD1. J lost 3 bases, V lost 7 bases, and 7 bases had no gene match. Germline V gene lookup returns CDR1 SNHLY and CDR2 FYNNEI. The CDR3 length is 15 residues. The DNA of the CDR3 is TGTGCCAGCAACCTTGGACAGGGGGCTCACTATGGCTACACCTTC. Translated, it gives CASNLGQGAHYGYTF.

The V call is TRBV29-1, the J call TRBJ2-5; D ambiguous. Germline CDR1 SQVTM, CDR2 ANQGSEA. V was shortened by 0 bases and J by 5 bases, with 19 bases between the two germline ends. The CDR3 has 16 residues. CDR3 region: CSVEEAHPQSQETQYF. The CDR3 bases are TGCAGCGTTGAAGAGGCCCACCCCCAGTCCCAGGAGACCCAGTACTTC.

This rearrangement joins TRBV5-8 to TRBJ1-5, with unresolved D. Germline V gene lookup returns CDR1 SGHTS and CDR2 YDEGEE. Trimming cost V 2 bases and J 2 bases, with 5 bases left between them. The CDR3 runs 13 residues. The CDR3 here is CASSFEGNQPQHF. In nucleotides, the CDR3 is TGTGCCAGCAGCTTCGAGGGCAATCAGCCCCAGCATTTT.

This clone showed up just once. This chain joins TRBV27 and TRBJ2-3; 8 positions agree with TRBD1. The CDR3 runs 15 residues. Losses at the gene ends were 5 bases for V and 3 bases for J; bases not matched to a gene: 7. Looked up from germline, CDR1 is MNHEY and CDR2 is SMNVEV (reference sequence). The CDR3 region has the DNA TGTGCCAGCAGTCCTTACAGGGGGATGACAGATACGCAGTATTTT. Its protein product is CASSPYRGMTDTQYF.

This chain links TRBV29-1 with TRBJ2-7; possible D gene TRBD1, 5 bases. The CDR3 has 15 amino acids. The germline gives CDR1 SQVTM, CDR2 ANQGSEA. V shed 2 bases and J shed 2 bases, with 16 bases lying between them. The CDR3 DNA follows: TGCAGCGTTGAACTGGAAGCAGGGCCAGCCTACGAGCAGTACTTC. Translating gives CSVELEAGPAYEQYF.

The genes are TRBV28 and TRBJ1-2; D unresolved. V was cut by 7 bases and J by 5 bases, with 17 bases left in between. This CDR3 has 14 amino acids. Germline V gene sequence: CDR1 MDHEN, CDR2 SYDVKM. The CDR3: CASTLSDSLYGYTF. The CDR3 DNA reads as TGTGCCAGCACCCTATCGGATAGCTTATATGGCTACACCTTC.

A single count supports this clone. J is TRBJ2-7 and V is TRBV7-9; possible D gene TRBD2, 5 bases. CDR3 length: 14 residues. Between the trimmed V and J ends, which lost 7 bases and 4 bases, there was a span of 17 bases. Germline loops: CDR1 SEHNR, CDR2 FQNEAQ (reference sequence). CDR3 region: CASTLSEGIYEQYF. CDR3 nucleotide sequence: TGTGCCAGCACCCTAAGCGAGGGTATTTACGAGCAGTACTTC.

The gene calls are TRBV7-6 and TRBJ2-7, with D maybe TRBD2 (6 bases). Trimming removed 1 base from V and 2 bases from J, with 12 bases in between. Germline CDR1 SGHVS, CDR2 FNYEAQ. This CDR3 is built from 15 residues. As DNA, the CDR3 is TGTGCCAGCAGCTTAGGCAGCGGGCAAACCTACGAGCAGTACTTC. Translated: CASSLGSGQTYEQYF.

The chain joins TRBV9 to TRBJ1-2, with D unresolved. The germline V gene has CDR1 SGDLS and CDR2 YYNGEE. This CDR3 comprises 16 residues. The ends were cut back, 0 bases at V and 5 bases at J, with 17 bases in the middle. CDR3 sequence (DNA): TGTGCCAGCAGCGTAGAGGGAGTTCCCCTTGGGTATGGCTACACCTTC. Its translation is CASSVEGVPLGYGYTF.

The chain links TRBV27 to TRBJ2-7; a weak D match, TRBD1 (5 bases). The V gene's germline CDR1 is MNHEY and CDR2 SMNVEV (reference sequence). V was shortened by 0 bases and J by 3 bases, with 12 bases between the two germline ends. The CDR3 is 15 amino acids. In DNA, the CDR3 is TGTGCCAGCAGTTTATCAGGGGCGCCTAACTACGAGCAGTACTTC. Its translation is CASSLSGAPNYEQYF.

The V gene is TRBV6-5, the J gene TRBJ2-7; 9 nucleotides match TRBD2. CDR1 and CDR2 (germline): MNHEY, SVGAGI. The V segment lost 2 bases and the J segment 3 bases; nucleotides outside the gene matches: 2. The CDR3 is 14 residues long. The CDR3 reads CASSYGTSYYEQYF. CDR3 nucleotide sequence: TGTGCCAGCAGTTACGGGACTAGCTACTACGAGCAGTACTTC.

The CDR3 region is CASSFGTSGYEQYF. The CDR3 nucleotides read TGTGCCAGCAGCTTTGGGACTAGCGGATACGAGCAGTACTTC. The chain uses TRBV5-6 and TRBJ2-7; 11 bases fit TRBD2. The CDR3 consists of 14 residues. CDR1 is SGHDT, CDR2 YYEEEE, per germline. Trimming cost V 2 bases and J 4 bases; bases outside gene matches: 2. Filled out from reference TRBV5-6 and TRBJ2-7, the complete variable domain reads DAGVTQSPTHLIKTRGQQVTLRCSPKSGHDTVSWYQQALGQGPQFIFQYYEEEERQRGNFPDRFSGHQFPNYSSELNVNALLLGDSALYLCASSFGTSGYEQYFGPGTRLTVT.

The genes are TRBV27 and TRBJ1-2, with D unresolved. This CDR3 spans 14 amino acids. CDR1 and CDR2 from the germline V gene are MNHEY and SMNVEV (reference sequence). V lost 5 bases and J lost 8, with 18 bases in between. The chain's CDR3 is CASSEAPRVGGYTF. The CDR3 DNA is TGTGCCAGCAGTGAGGCGCCGCGGGTCGGGGGCTACACCTTC.

This sequence joins TRBV5-1 and TRBJ2-7; 11 nucleotides match TRBD2. Trimming took 4 bases from V and 3 from J; bases not matched to a gene: 3. The germline V gene has CDR1 SGHRS and CDR2 YFSETQ. The CDR3 consists of 14 residues. For the CDR3, the DNA is TGCGCCAGCAGCCCCCTAGCGGGAGGCTACGAGCAGTACTTC. Translation gives CASSPLAGGYEQYF.

The CDR3 is CASSLRGGRYNEQFF. CDR3 nucleotide sequence: TGTGCCAGCAGCCTAAGGGGGGGTCGATACAATGAGCAGTTCTTC. The V and J genes are TRBV13 and TRBJ2-1; D may be TRBD2 (7 bases). Germline CDR1 PRHDT, CDR2 FYEKMQ (reference sequence). The CDR3 consists of 15 residues. The V end was cut by 5 bases, the J end by 4 bases, with 15 bases between.